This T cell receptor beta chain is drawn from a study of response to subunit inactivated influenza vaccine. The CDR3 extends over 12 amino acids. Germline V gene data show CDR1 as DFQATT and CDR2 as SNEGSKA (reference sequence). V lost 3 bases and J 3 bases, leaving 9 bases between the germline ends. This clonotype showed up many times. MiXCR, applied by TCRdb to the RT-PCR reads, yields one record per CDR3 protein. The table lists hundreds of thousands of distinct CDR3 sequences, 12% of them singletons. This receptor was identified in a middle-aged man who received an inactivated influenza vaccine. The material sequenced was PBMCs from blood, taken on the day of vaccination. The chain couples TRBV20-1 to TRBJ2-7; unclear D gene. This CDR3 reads CSASASSYEQYF. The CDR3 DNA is TGCAGTGCTAGTGCCAGTAGCTACGAGCAGTACTTC.